Following are 8 T cell receptor beta chains from one sample sequenced in a study of a mutant IDH1 vaccine in newly diagnosed glioma. Antigens of these TCRs are unknown. Time point denoted: week 11, during vaccination. Doses consisted of 300 ug of mutant IDH1 20-mer peptide each, paired with topical imiquimod. TCRdb's table, derived via immunoSEQ multiplex PCR, lists solely in-frame clones and lacks some. The sample shows approximately 40,000 clones, about four fifths of them seen only once. The sample in question was PBMCs, obtained from a glioma patient whose treatment included an IDH1 peptide vaccine. Every receptor here comes from a man aged 35-49 years with glioma.

The DNA for the CDR3 is TGTGCCAGCAGCGTAAAGCAAGGACCCGACAATGAGCAGTTCTTC. The encoded protein is CASSVKQGPDNEQFF. The J gene is TRBJ2-1, the V gene TRBV9; D gene unclear. V was cut by 1 base and J by 5 bases, with 13 bases left in between. CDR1 and CDR2 from the germline V gene are SGDLS and YYNGEE. The CDR3 runs 15 residues.

The rearrangement links TRBV9 to TRBJ2-3, with 9 bases aligning to TRBD2. The CDR3 totals 18 residues. V lost 0 bases and J lost 4; bases outside the gene matches: 12. Germline V gives CDR1 SGDLS, CDR2 YYNGEE. This CDR3 reads CASSVVSSGMGVADTQYF. The CDR3 DNA sequence: TGTGCCAGCAGCGTAGTCTCTAGCGGGATGGGCGTCGCAGATACGCAGTATTTT.

The chain joins TRBV7-2 to TRBJ1-5; D not certain. V lost 1 base and J 8 bases, leaving 15 bases between the germline ends. The CDR3 has 15 residues. Germline-derived CDR1 and CDR2 are SGHTA and FQGNSA. CDR3 nucleotides: TGTGCCAGCAGCTTAGTGGGTATGGGGATCGAGCCCCAGCATTTT. The encoded protein is CASSLVGMGIEPQHF.

This clone was counted a single time. J is TRBJ2-5 and V is TRBV20-1; 7 nucleotides match TRBD2. CDR1 is DFQATT, CDR2 SNEGSKA, per germline (reference sequence). This CDR3 comprises 10 residues. The CDR3 DNA reads as TGCTGCGGACTAGGGGAGACCCAGTACTTC. Translation: CCGLGETQYF.

The rearrangement uses TRBV11-3 and TRBJ2-7; the match to TRBD2 covers 8 bases. Germline trimming cut 4 bases from V and 7 bases from J; bases unmatched to any gene: 9. Germline CDR1 reads SGHNT; CDR2 reads YENEEA. The CDR3 has 14 amino acids. The CDR3 DNA reads as TGTGCCAGCAGCTGGACGGGAGGGCCGGGGGAGCAGTACTTC. Its translation: CASSWTGGPGEQYF.

This chain links TRBV4-2 with TRBJ1-4, with 8 bases aligning to TRBD1. Germline values: CDR1 LGHNA, CDR2 YNFKEQ. The CDR3 is 16 residues long. V lost 2 bases and J lost 8; bases outside the gene matches: 10. The CDR3 reads CASSQQGQGKNEKLFF. The CDR3 coding sequence is TGTGCCAGCAGCCAACAAGGACAGGGAAAGAACGAAAAACTGTTTTTT.

CDR3 bases: TGTGCCAGCAGCCAATGGGGCCCCCAAGAGACCCAGTACTTC. Residues: CASSQWGPQETQYF. The chain carries TRBV7-9 and TRBJ2-5; D may be TRBD1 (5 bases). The CDR3 has 14 residues. Between the trimmed V and J ends, which lost 5 bases and 1 base, there was a span of 11 bases. The V gene's germline CDR1 is SEHNR and CDR2 FQNEAQ (reference sequence).

The V call is TRBV6-1, the J call TRBJ2-7, with TRBD2 matching over 9 bases. CDR3 length: 15 residues. The junction had 9 bases not matched to a gene; V was cut back by 7 bases and J by 2 bases. Germline lookup yields CDR1 MNHNS and CDR2 SASEGT. In DNA, the CDR3 is TGTGCCAGCATCGGGGGTCTAGCGGGGACCTACGAGCAGTACTTC. Translating it yields CASIGGLAGTYEQYF.